This paragraph covers one TCR beta chain sequence. What it binds is not known. Other DNA sequences from this sample encode an identical CDR3 as well. The sample comes from a study of shared clonotypes between healthy human individuals. Broader study findings: In contrast to clonotypes shared by all four donors, non-shared clonotypes had lower generation probabilities.

V shed 0 bases and J shed 1 base, with 13 bases lying between them. Germline assignment: CDR1 SGHRS and CDR2 YFSETQ. CDR3 length: 16 amino acids. Per the study methods: ImmunoSEQ output lacked quality scores and full-length reads, limiting matched filtering. Libraries were prepared by immunoSEQ multiplex PCR; TCRdb keeps only in-frame clonotypes and omits some of them. V and J calls and clone size are those listed in that table; D and trimming were worked out from the DNA. The sample holds around 1 million clones, around 80% seen once. This chain links TRBV5-1 with TRBJ2-5, with D tentatively TRBD1 (6 bases). This sequence was found in a man younger than 35 in good health. Sequenced material: memory CD4+ T cells sorted from blood. Subset given: CD45RA-negative fraction. In nucleotides, the CDR3 is TGCGCCAGCAGCTTGGGAGCGCAGGGGCCCCAAGAGACCCAGTACTTC. Its protein product is CASSLGAQGPQETQYF. Using reference TRBV5-1 and TRBJ2-5 for the parts outside the CDR3, the full variable domain is KAGVTQTPRYLIKTRGQQVTLSCSPISGHRSVSWYQQTPGQGLQFLFEYFSETQRNKGNFPGRFSGRQFSNSRSEMNVSTLELGDSALYLCASSLGAQGPQETQYFGPGTRLLVL.